A selection of T cell receptor beta chains follows, all from one sample in a study of T cells of healthy individuals. From the 5' RACE reads, TCRdb called clonotypes with MiXCR, one entry per CDR3 protein. Of approximately 89,000 distinct CDR3 sequences listed, roughly 5% are singletons. The source is a female donor in good health. Each CDR3 is given with its conserved first and last residue. A D gene is named only where the DNA matches it firmly.

V gene	J gene	D gene	CDR3 protein
TRBV9	TRBJ2-2	TRBD2	CASSVGGRGTGELFF
TRBV7-9	TRBJ1-2	TRBD1	CASSSPTGFYGYTF
TRBV5-4	TRBJ2-6	NA	CASSLSASSGANVLTF
TRBV28	TRBJ2-1	TRBD2	CASSTGTNPGEQFF
TRBV4-3	TRBJ1-2	NA	CASSQDSGQTYGYTF
TRBV9	TRBJ2-6	NA	CASSVGIAGANVLTF
TRBV7-2	TRBJ2-5	TRBD2	CASSSSSGQDTQYF
TRBV19	TRBJ1-5	NA	CASSRTGSQPQHF
TRBV10-3	TRBJ2-5	NA	CAISEPQETQYF
TRBV27	TRBJ1-1	TRBD1	CASSFPGGTEAFF
TRBV14	TRBJ1-5	NA	CASSQYPGAQPQHF
TRBV7-9	TRBJ1-1	NA	CASSSRTGNTEAFF
TRBV29-1	TRBJ2-7	TRBD1	CSVEAGTGGAYEQYF
TRBV3-1	TRBJ2-6	TRBD1	CASSQPGQGSGANVLTF
TRBV29-1	TRBJ1-3	NA	CSVESGPTSGNTIYF
TRBV6-2/TRBV6-3	TRBJ2-7	TRBD2	CASRASGRANYEQYF
TRBV6-5	TRBJ2-6	NA	CASSYEPRSSGANVLTF
TRBV4-1	TRBJ2-5	NA	CASSQATEETQYF
TRBV12-3/TRBV12-4	TRBJ2-5	NA	CASSLSPETQYF
TRBV29-1	TRBJ1-2	NA	CSHIHREDGYTF
TRBV2	TRBJ2-3	TRBD2	CASSGPPASGNTDTQYF
TRBV4-1	TRBJ2-1	NA	CASSPGPQAGHEQFF
TRBV13	TRBJ1-1	NA	CASSSPLGGTEAFF
TRBV10-3	TRBJ2-5	TRBD2	CAISEATSGRSQETQYF
TRBV28	TRBJ2-7	NA	CASSSPPRAYEQYF
TRBV27	TRBJ1-1	NA	CASSPLGLTEAFF